The rows below give T cell receptor beta chains drawn from one sample of a study of spatial heterogeneity in lung cancer. TCRdb called the 5' RACE reads again in MiXCR, with one record for every CDR3 protein. The sample records over 85,000 distinct CDR3 sequences, just under 20% being singletons. Sequencing used PBMCs, obtained at follow-up. The receptor source for this set is a male donor with early-stage non-small cell lung cancer. The CDR3 runs from the conserved cysteine through the conserved F or W. D genes are given only for firm matches. Rows give clone size only sometimes, using once, few, many, or a class for an expanded clone.

D gene,V gene,J gene,CDR3 length,clone size,CDR3 DNA,CDR3 protein
.,TRBV20-1,TRBJ2-5,15,few,TGCAGTGCTAGGACCCCCGCGGCGGGAAGCCGGGCCCAGTACTTC,CSARTPAAGSRAQYF
.,TRBV19,TRBJ2-1,16,few,TGTGCCAGTTCCCCGTCCCGGGCCCAGGGTCGTGATGAGCAGTTCTTC,CASSPSRAQGRDEQFF
.,TRBV18,TRBJ1-3,15,.,TGTGCCAGCTCACGAGGGCCGGGTTCTGGAAACACCATATATTTT,CASSRGPGSGNTIYF
TRBD2,TRBV9,TRBJ2-5,15,.,TGTGCCAGCAGCGTAGGACTAGCGAATAGAGAGACCCAGTACTTC,CASSVGLANRETQYF
.,TRBV20-1,TRBJ1-4,15,.,TGCAGTGCTAGAGATCCGGGGGACCCCAATGAAAAACTGTTTTTT,CSARDPGDPNEKLFF
.,TRBV20-1,TRBJ2-7,15,few,TGCAGTGCTTTACCGGGATTCGAAAACACCTACGAGCAGTACTTC,CSALPGFENTYEQYF
.,TRBV20-1,TRBJ2-3,14,few,TGCAGTGCTTGGACAGTCCTGGGGTCAGATACGCAGTATTTT,CSAWTVLGSDTQYF
TRBD1,TRBV3-1,TRBJ1-1,13,few,TGTGCCAGCAGTATAGGACAGGCCACTGAAGCTTTCTTT,CASSIGQATEAFF
.,TRBV4-2,TRBJ1-4,16,.,TGTGCCAGCAGCCAAGATCTACAGGCAACTAATGAAAAACTGTTTTTT,CASSQDLQATNEKLFF
.,TRBV19,TRBJ1-2,13,medium-sized,TGTGCCAGTCAACCAGGGGATACTTATGGCTACACCTTC,CASQPGDTYGYTF
TRBD1,TRBV27,TRBJ2-7,14,few,TGTGCCAGCAGAAAAGGACAGGGCATCTACGAGCAGTACTTC,CASRKGQGIYEQYF
.,TRBV20-1,TRBJ2-1,13,many,TGCAGTGCGCGGGACTCGGGAAACAATGAGCAGTTCTTC,CSARDSGNNEQFF
.,TRBV27,TRBJ1-1,14,.,TGTGCCAGCAGTTCGATCGGTTATGGTACTGAAGCTTTCTTT,CASSSIGYGTEAFF
TRBD2,TRBV12-5,TRBJ2-5,15,.,TGTGCTAGTGGTCTGGGACTAGCGGGAGGAGAGACCCAGTACTTC,CASGLGLAGGETQYF
TRBD1,TRBV3-1,TRBJ2-5,16,.,TGTGCCAGCAGCCAATCTGACAGGGAGAGGGGAAAGACCCAGTACTTC,CASSQSDRERGKTQYF
TRBD1,TRBV10-2,TRBJ1-1,15,many,TGCGCCAGCAGTGAGTCCGCACAGGGGGGGACTGAAGCTTTCTTT,CASSESAQGGTEAFF